Listed below are T cell receptor beta chains from one sample, sequenced in a study of Ad26.COV2.S vaccination and SARS-CoV-2 variants. Sequencing was performed with immunoSEQ multiplex PCR; in TCRdb, only in-frame clones are kept and a portion is missing. The repertoire consists of some 480,000 clones, with 87% occurring once and the leading ten covering more than 10%. Source: peripheral blood, taken in a trial of Ad26.COV2.S vaccine versus placebo. The receptor source for this set is a person between 18 and 59 years old who received the Ad26.COV2.S COVID-19 vaccine or a placebo. Each CDR3 is given with its conserved first and last residue. The order of the fields is J gene, CDR3 length, clone size, D gene, V gene, CDR3 protein, CDR3 DNA. A D gene is named only where the DNA matches it firmly. A row's size may be missing; if present it is once, few, many or a size class.

J: TRBJ1-2; length: 13; size: NA; D: NA; V: TRBV2; CDR3: CASEAGDRYGYTF; DNA: TGTGCCAGTGAGGCGGGGGATCGCTATGGCTACACCTTC
J: TRBJ2-3; length: 19; size: NA; D: TRBD1; V: TRBV5-1; CDR3: CASSLPDRGGDGSTDTQYF; DNA: TGCGCCAGCAGCTTGCCCGACAGGGGGGGTGATGGAAGCACAGATACGCAGTATTTT
J: TRBJ1-6; length: 15; size: NA; D: NA; V: TRBV28; CDR3: CASSLVNAGGSPLHF; DNA: TGTGCCAGCAGTTTGGTTAACGCGGGGGGTTCACCCCTCCACTTT
J: TRBJ1-1; length: 14; size: NA; D: NA; V: TRBV19; CDR3: CASIPMGGQTEAFF; DNA: TGTGCCAGCATACCAATGGGGGGGCAGACTGAAGCTTTCTTT
J: TRBJ2-5; length: 16; size: NA; D: NA; V: TRBV15; CDR3: CATSRGGSGLQETQYF; DNA: TGTGCCACCAGCAGGGGGGGTAGCGGACTACAAGAGACCCAGTACTTC
J: TRBJ2-7; length: 15; size: few; D: TRBD2; V: TRBV30; CDR3: CAWREPRRESYEQYF; DNA: TGTGCCTGGAGGGAACCGAGGCGGGAGTCCTACGAGCAGTACTTC
J: TRBJ2-2; length: 13; size: many; D: TRBD1; V: TRBV24-1; CDR3: CATRTGGSGELFF; DNA: TGTGCCACCAGAACAGGGGGGTCCGGGGAGCTGTTTTTT
J: TRBJ2-1; length: 13; size: NA; D: TRBD1; V: TRBV7-2; CDR3: CASSRTGVNEQFF; DNA: TGTGCCAGCAGTCGGACAGGGGTCAATGAGCAGTTCTTC
J: TRBJ2-7; length: 15; size: NA; D: TRBD2; V: TRBV5-1; CDR3: CASSFGAGPRYEQYF; DNA: TGCGCCAGCAGCTTCGGAGCGGGACCACGCTACGAGCAGTACTTC
J: TRBJ1-2; length: 14; size: NA; D: NA; V: TRBV5-6; CDR3: CASSAGRTNYGYTF; DNA: TGTGCCAGCAGCGCCGGCCGTACTAACTATGGCTACACCTTC
J: TRBJ2-1; length: 17; size: NA; D: TRBD2; V: TRBV5-1; CDR3: CASSLASRLAGGYEQFF; DNA: TGCGCCAGCAGCTTAGCTTCTAGGCTAGCGGGAGGTTATGAGCAGTTCTTC
J: TRBJ2-3; length: 14; size: once; D: NA; V: TRBV27; CDR3: CASSSRTPPDTQYF; DNA: TGTGCCAGCAGTTCGCGGACCCCGCCAGATACGCAGTATTTT
J: TRBJ1-2; length: 11; size: once; D: NA; V: TRBV29-1; CDR3: CSVGISRGYTF; DNA: TGCAGCGTCGGGATTTCTCGGGGCTACACCTTC
J: TRBJ2-7; length: 13; size: few; D: NA; V: TRBV18; CDR3: CASSPGPGVGQYF; DNA: TGTGCCAGCTCACCCGGACCGGGAGTAGGGCAGTACTTC
J: TRBJ1-6; length: 11; size: NA; D: NA; V: TRBV12-3/TRBV12-4; CDR3: CASSFNSPLHF; DNA: TGTGCCAGCAGCTTTAATTCACCCCTCCACTTT
J: TRBJ1-2; length: 12; size: few; D: NA; V: TRBV27; CDR3: CASGTRNYGYTF; DNA: TGTGCCAGCGGAACGAGGAACTATGGCTACACCTTC
J: TRBJ2-1; length: 14; size: NA; D: TRBD1; V: TRBV9; CDR3: CASSPGQGYNEQFF; DNA: TGTGCCAGCAGCCCCGGACAGGGCTACAATGAGCAGTTCTTC
J: TRBJ1-1; length: 17; size: NA; D: TRBD1; V: TRBV15; CDR3: CATSWYTGTGVRNEAFF; DNA: TGTGCCACCAGCTGGTACACCGGGACAGGGGTTCGGAATGAAGCTTTCTTT
J: TRBJ2-5; length: 15; size: NA; D: TRBD1; V: TRBV7-9; CDR3: CASSQGQGAQETQYF; DNA: TGTGCCAGCAGCCAGGGACAGGGGGCTCAAGAGACCCAGTACTTC
J: TRBJ2-7; length: 14; size: once; D: NA; V: TRBV6-5; CDR3: CASSYLGHLYEQYF; DNA: TGTGCCAGCAGTTACTTGGGACACCTCTACGAGCAGTACTTC
J: TRBJ2-1; length: 11; size: NA; D: NA; V: TRBV30; CDR3: CAWSVRGPQFF; DNA: TGTGCCTGGAGTGTACGAGGGCCACAGTTCTTC
J: TRBJ1-2; length: 12; size: NA; D: NA; V: TRBV29-1; CDR3: CSVAQAQGDYTF; DNA: TGCAGCGTCGCCCAGGCGCAGGGAGACTACACCTTC
J: TRBJ1-5; length: 15; size: NA; D: NA; V: TRBV15; CDR3: CATSRGGGSNQPQHF; DNA: TGTGCCACCAGCAGAGGAGGGGGGAGCAATCAGCCCCAGCATTTT
J: TRBJ2-2; length: 14; size: NA; D: TRBD1; V: TRBV5-1; CDR3: CASTWTGVSGELFF; DNA: TGCGCCAGCACGTGGACAGGGGTCTCCGGGGAGCTGTTTTTT
J: TRBJ1-1; length: 15; size: NA; D: NA; V: TRBV5-1; CDR3: CASSLVGIGLHEAFF; DNA: TGCGCCAGCAGCTTGGTGGGGATTGGCCTCCATGAAGCTTTCTTT
J: TRBJ2-7; length: 15; size: NA; D: NA; V: TRBV15; CDR3: CATSRGTGTFYEQYF; DNA: TGTGCCACCAGCAGAGGGACGGGAACATTCTACGAGCAGTACTTC
J: TRBJ1-4; length: 14; size: NA; D: NA; V: TRBV29-1; CDR3: CSVEEGAHGEKLFF; DNA: TGCAGCGTTGAAGAGGGGGCCCATGGGGAAAAACTGTTTTTT
J: TRBJ1-1; length: 13; size: NA; D: NA; V: TRBV19; CDR3: CASRKTVNTEAFF; DNA: TGTGCCAGTAGGAAGACGGTGAACACTGAAGCTTTCTTT
J: TRBJ1-2; length: 13; size: NA; D: NA; V: TRBV5-4; CDR3: CASSLLGVGGYTF; DNA: TGTGCCAGCAGCTTGTTAGGGGTCGGTGGCTACACCTTC
J: TRBJ2-1; length: 15; size: NA; D: NA; V: TRBV24-1; CDR3: CATSDVGTRTNEQFF; DNA: TGTGCCACCAGTGATGTAGGGACCCGGACGAATGAGCAGTTCTTC
J: TRBJ1-2; length: 15; size: few; D: TRBD1; V: TRBV7-2; CDR3: CASSLVQPGQPLYTF; DNA: TGTGCCAGCAGCTTAGTCCAACCGGGACAGCCTCTATACACCTTC
J: TRBJ2-1; length: 14; size: NA; D: TRBD1; V: TRBV18; CDR3: CASSPPGQGNEQFF; DNA: TGTGCCAGCTCACCCCCGGGACAGGGGAATGAGCAGTTCTTC
J: TRBJ2-1; length: 15; size: NA; D: TRBD2; V: TRBV2; CDR3: CASSERTSGRNEQFF; DNA: TGTGCCAGCAGTGAAAGGACTAGCGGAAGGAATGAGCAGTTCTTC
J: TRBJ2-1; length: 15; size: NA; D: NA; V: TRBV9; CDR3: CASSVTGSSYNEQFF; DNA: TGTGCCAGCAGCGTTACTGGAAGCTCCTACAATGAGCAGTTCTTC
J: TRBJ2-1; length: 15; size: NA; D: NA; V: TRBV29-1; CDR3: CSAKRRGSSYNEQFF; DNA: TGCAGCGCCAAAAGGAGGGGTTCCTCCTACAATGAGCAGTTCTTC
J: TRBJ2-7; length: 17; size: NA; D: TRBD2; V: TRBV23-1; CDR3: CASSQIGLAGGLCEQYF; DNA: TGCGCCAGCAGTCAAATAGGACTAGCGGGAGGGCTATGCGAGCAGTACTTC
J: TRBJ1-5; length: 17; size: many; D: NA; V: TRBV7-8; CDR3: CASSLPRRLSLHQPQHF; DNA: TGTGCCAGCAGCTTACCCCGGCGATTAAGCCTTCATCAGCCCCAGCATTTT
J: TRBJ1-5; length: 14; size: NA; D: TRBD1; V: TRBV6-4; CDR3: CASSEGQDNQPQHF; DNA: TGTGCCAGCAGTGAGGGACAGGACAATCAGCCCCAGCATTTT
J: TRBJ2-2; length: 15; size: NA; D: NA; V: TRBV28; CDR3: CAGQSRGRSFGELFF; DNA: TGTGCCGGACAATCGAGGGGTCGGTCGTTCGGGGAGCTGTTTTTT
J: TRBJ1-2; length: 14; size: NA; D: NA; V: TRBV28; CDR3: CASSSQGRNYGYTF; DNA: TGTGCCAGCAGTTCCCAGGGGAGGAACTATGGCTACACCTTC
J: TRBJ2-3; length: 20; size: once; D: TRBD2; V: TRBV10-3; CDR3: CAIRTKTKTGLAGLTDTQYF; DNA: TGTGCCATCAGGACAAAAACGAAGACGGGACTAGCGGGGCTCACAGATACGCAGTATTTT
J: TRBJ1-5; length: 14; size: NA; D: NA; V: TRBV28; CDR3: CASSLPGDAQPQHF; DNA: TGTGCCAGCAGCCTCCCAGGGGACGCTCAGCCCCAGCATTTT
J: TRBJ1-2; length: 14; size: NA; D: TRBD1; V: TRBV7-2; CDR3: CASSLTGDRSGYTF; DNA: TGTGCCAGCAGCTTAACTGGGGACAGGTCTGGCTACACCTTC
J: TRBJ1-1; length: 14; size: NA; D: NA; V: TRBV25-1; CDR3: CASSALWKFRGVFF; DNA: TGTGCCAGCAGTGCCCTATGGAAGTTTCGTGGTGTTTTCTTT
J: TRBJ1-5; length: 15; size: few; D: TRBD1; V: TRBV30; CDR3: CAWSVAGGEDQPQHF; DNA: TGTGCCTGGAGTGTAGCAGGGGGCGAGGATCAGCCCCAGCATTTT
J: TRBJ1-5; length: 12; size: NA; D: NA; V: TRBV6-6; CDR3: CASSSRGQPQHF; DNA: TGTGCCAGCAGCTCACGGGGACAGCCCCAGCATTTT
J: TRBJ2-5; length: 14; size: NA; D: NA; V: TRBV7-9; CDR3: CASSLFGGQETQYF; DNA: TGTGCCAGCAGCTTATTTGGGGGTCAAGAGACCCAGTACTTC
J: TRBJ1-1; length: 17; size: once; D: TRBD1; V: TRBV7-9; CDR3: CASSLGQGARRGTEAFF; DNA: TGTGCCAGCAGCTTAGGACAGGGGGCGAGGCGGGGAACTGAAGCTTTCTTT
J: TRBJ1-2; length: 13; size: NA; D: NA; V: TRBV7-9; CDR3: CASSLGESTRPTF; DNA: TGTGCCAGCAGCCTGGGGGAATCGACGCGACCCACCTTC
J: TRBJ2-3; length: 16; size: NA; D: NA; V: TRBV4-2; CDR3: CASSQDGQLGTDTQYF; DNA: TGTGCCAGCAGCCAAGATGGGCAACTTGGTACAGATACGCAGTATTTT
J: TRBJ2-2; length: 12; size: NA; D: NA; V: TRBV6-5; CDR3: CATAVMTGELFF; DNA: TGTGCCACCGCAGTTATGACTGGGGAGCTGTTTTTT
J: TRBJ2-5; length: 17; size: NA; D: TRBD2; V: TRBV4-2; CDR3: CASSQGSGLAGQETQYF; DNA: TGTGCCAGCAGCCAAGGCTCGGGACTAGCGGGTCAAGAGACCCAGTACTTC
J: TRBJ2-7; length: 15; size: NA; D: TRBD2; V: TRBV2; CDR3: CASSEELAGPYEQYF; DNA: TGTGCCAGCAGTGAAGAACTAGCGGGGCCCTACGAGCAGTACTTC
J: TRBJ2-3; length: 17; size: NA; D: TRBD2; V: TRBV7-9; CDR3: CASSTPSGSGYTDTQYF; DNA: TGTGCCAGCAGCACGCCGTCGGGTAGCGGGTACACAGATACGCAGTATTTT
J: TRBJ2-1; length: 16; size: NA; D: TRBD2; V: TRBV11-2; CDR3: CASSLGAGGPNNEQFF; DNA: TGTGCCAGCAGCTTAGGAGCGGGAGGGCCGAACAATGAGCAGTTCTTC
J: TRBJ1-5; length: 13; size: NA; D: NA; V: TRBV19; CDR3: CASSIAQNQPQHF; DNA: TGTGCCAGTAGTATAGCGCAAAATCAGCCCCAGCATTTT
J: TRBJ2-1; length: 14; size: NA; D: NA; V: TRBV28; CDR3: CASSAGGQIYEQFF; DNA: TGTGCCAGCAGTGCCGGGGGGCAGATCTATGAGCAGTTCTTC